This T cell receptor (beta chain) was captured by sequencing in a study of T cells in Graves' hyperthyroidism and ophthalmopathy. Study-level information: Blood was drawn when the patient was first diagnosed and still untreated. The study, taken as a whole, reports: Classification by a 13 V-J model distinguished ophthalmopathy from stable hyperthyroidism.

RNA transcripts gave rise to amplified TCR beta CDR3 regions. During a first-round RT-PCR of the TCR CDR3, the HTBI primer set was used. TCRdb itself ran the multiplex PCR reads through MiXCR, one entry per CDR3 protein. Of about 280,000 distinct CDR3 sequences listed, less than 30% are singletons. As for this clonotype: Its antigen is not known.

The receptor comes from a man aged 35 to 55 with Graves' hyperthyroidism that later progressed to Graves' ophthalmopathy. Sample: blood.

The CDR3 here is CASSLWGTDYEQYF. CDR3 nucleotide sequence: TGTGCCAGCAGCCTATGGGGCACCGACTACGAGCAGTACTTC. This rearrangement joins TRBV7-2 to TRBJ2-7; TRBD1 is a possible D gene (5 bases). Germline V CDR1 and CDR2: SGHTA, FQGNSA. V dropped 5 bases and J dropped 3 bases, with 14 bases sitting between them. This CDR3 region has 14 residues.